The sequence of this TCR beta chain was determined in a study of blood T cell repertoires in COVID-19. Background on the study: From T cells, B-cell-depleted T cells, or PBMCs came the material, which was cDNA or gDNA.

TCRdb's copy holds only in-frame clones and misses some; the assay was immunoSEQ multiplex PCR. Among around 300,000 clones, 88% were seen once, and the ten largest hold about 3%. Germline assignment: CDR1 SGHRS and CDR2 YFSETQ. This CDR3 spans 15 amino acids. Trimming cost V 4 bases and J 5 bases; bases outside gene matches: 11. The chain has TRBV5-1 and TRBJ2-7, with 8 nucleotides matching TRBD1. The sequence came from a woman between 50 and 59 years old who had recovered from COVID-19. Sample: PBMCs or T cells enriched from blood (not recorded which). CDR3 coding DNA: TGCGCCAGCAGCCGAGACGATCCGACAGGGGACGAGCAGTACTTC. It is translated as CASSRDDPTGDEQYF.